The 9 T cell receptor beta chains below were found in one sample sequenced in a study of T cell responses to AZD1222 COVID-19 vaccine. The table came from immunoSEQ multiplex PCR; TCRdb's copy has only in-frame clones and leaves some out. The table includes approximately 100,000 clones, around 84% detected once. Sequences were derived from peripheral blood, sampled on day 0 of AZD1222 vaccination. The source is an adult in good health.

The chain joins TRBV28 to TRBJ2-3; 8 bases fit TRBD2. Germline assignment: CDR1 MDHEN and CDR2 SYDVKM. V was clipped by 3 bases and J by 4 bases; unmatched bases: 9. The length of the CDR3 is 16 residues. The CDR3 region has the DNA TGTGCCAGCAGTTTTTTGGCTAGCGGGTCCCCAGATACGCAGTATTTT. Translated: CASSFLASGSPDTQYF.

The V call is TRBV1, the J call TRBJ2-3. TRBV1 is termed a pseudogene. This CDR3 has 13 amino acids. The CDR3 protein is CTSSHPSTDTQYF. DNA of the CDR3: TGCACCAGCAGCCACCCAAGTACAGATACGCAGTATTTT.

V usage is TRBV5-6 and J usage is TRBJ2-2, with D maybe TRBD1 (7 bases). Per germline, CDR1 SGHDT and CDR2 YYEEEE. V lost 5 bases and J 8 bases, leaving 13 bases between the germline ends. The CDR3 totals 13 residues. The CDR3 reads CASRGGQIGELFF. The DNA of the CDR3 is TGTGCCAGCAGGGGGGGACAGATTGGGGAGCTGTTTTTT.

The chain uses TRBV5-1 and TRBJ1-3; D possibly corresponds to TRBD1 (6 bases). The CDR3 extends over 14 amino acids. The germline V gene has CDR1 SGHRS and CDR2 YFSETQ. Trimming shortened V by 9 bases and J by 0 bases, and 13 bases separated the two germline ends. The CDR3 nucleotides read TGCGCCAACAATGGACAGAGCTCTGGAAACACCATATATTTT. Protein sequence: CANNGQSSGNTIYF.

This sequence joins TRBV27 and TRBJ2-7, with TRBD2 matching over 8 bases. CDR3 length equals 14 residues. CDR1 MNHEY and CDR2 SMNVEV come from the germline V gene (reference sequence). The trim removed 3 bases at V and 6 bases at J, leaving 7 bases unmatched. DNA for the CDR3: TGTGCCAGCAGTTTGACAGCGGGAGTTCCCGAGCAGTACTTC. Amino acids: CASSLTAGVPEQYF.

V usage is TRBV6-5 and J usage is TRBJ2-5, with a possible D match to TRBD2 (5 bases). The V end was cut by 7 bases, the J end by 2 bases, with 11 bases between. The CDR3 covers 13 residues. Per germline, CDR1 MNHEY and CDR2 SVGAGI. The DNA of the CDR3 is TGTGCCAGCACTCGAGGGCATCAAGAGACCCAGTACTTC. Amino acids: CASTRGHQETQYF.

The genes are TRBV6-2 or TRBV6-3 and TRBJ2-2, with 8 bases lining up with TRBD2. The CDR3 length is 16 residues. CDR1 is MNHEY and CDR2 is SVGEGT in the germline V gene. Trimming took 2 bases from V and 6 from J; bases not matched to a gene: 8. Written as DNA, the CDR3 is TGTGCCAGCAGTTACGAGGCGGGAGGTTTTTCCGGGGAGCTGTTTTTT. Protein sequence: CASSYEAGGFSGELFF.

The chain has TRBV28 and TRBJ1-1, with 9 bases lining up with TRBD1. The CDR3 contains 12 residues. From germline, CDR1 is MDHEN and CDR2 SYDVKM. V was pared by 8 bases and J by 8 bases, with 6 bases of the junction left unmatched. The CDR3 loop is CASPTGTGEAFF. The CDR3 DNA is TGTGCCAGCCCGACTGGGACAGGGGAAGCTTTCTTT.

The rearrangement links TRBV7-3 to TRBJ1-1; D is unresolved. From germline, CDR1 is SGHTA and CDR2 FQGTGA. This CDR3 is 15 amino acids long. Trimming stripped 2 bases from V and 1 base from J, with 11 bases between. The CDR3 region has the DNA TGTGCCAGCAGCTTAGCGGGCACCCAGAACACTGAAGCTTTCTTT. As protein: CASSLAGTQNTEAFF.